This T cell receptor beta chain was sequenced in a study of T cell responses to AZD1222 COVID-19 vaccine. Here immunoSEQ multiplex PCR was the method, and the copy in TCRdb shows in-frame clones only, minus some. The sample consists of some 170,000 clones, 85% to 95% of them appearing once. CDR1 is MNHEY and CDR2 is SVGAGI in the germline V gene. V was shortened by 6 bases and J by 5 bases, with 13 bases between the two germline ends. The CDR3 totals 13 residues. The sequence was collected from an adult who received the AZD1222 COVID-19 vaccine. The specimen comprised peripheral blood, sampled 28 days after the second AZD1222 dose. The chain links TRBV6-5 to TRBJ1-1, with D possibly being TRBD1 (5 bases). CDR3 nucleotide sequence: TGTGCCAGCAGGGGGGTCGGGAATACTGAAGCTTTCTTT. Its translation: CASRGVGNTEAFF.